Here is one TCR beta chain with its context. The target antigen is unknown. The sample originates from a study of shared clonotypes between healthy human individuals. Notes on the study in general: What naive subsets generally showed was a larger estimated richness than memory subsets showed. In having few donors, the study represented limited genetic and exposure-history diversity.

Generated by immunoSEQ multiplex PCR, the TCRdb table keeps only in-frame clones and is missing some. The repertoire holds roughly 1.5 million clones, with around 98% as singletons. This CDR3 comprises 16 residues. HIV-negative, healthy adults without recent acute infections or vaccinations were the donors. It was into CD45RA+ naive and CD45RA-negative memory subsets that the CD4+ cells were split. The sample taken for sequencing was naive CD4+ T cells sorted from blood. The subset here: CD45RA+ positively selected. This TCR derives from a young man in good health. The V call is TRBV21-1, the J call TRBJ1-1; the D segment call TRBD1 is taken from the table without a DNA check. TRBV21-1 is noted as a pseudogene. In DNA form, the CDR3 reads TGTGCCAGCAGCCCCCAGGGGGGCCGTCCTGTGACTGAAGCTTTCTTT. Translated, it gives CASSPQGGRPVTEAFF.